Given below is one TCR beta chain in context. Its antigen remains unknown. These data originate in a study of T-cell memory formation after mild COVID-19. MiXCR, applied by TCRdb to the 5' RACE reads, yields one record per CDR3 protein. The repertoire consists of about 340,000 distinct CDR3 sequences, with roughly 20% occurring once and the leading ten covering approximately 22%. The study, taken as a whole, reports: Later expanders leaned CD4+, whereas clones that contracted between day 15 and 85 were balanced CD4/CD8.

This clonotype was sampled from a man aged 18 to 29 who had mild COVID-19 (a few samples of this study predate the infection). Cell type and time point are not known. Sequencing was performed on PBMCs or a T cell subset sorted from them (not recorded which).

CDR3 region: CASSLAWTSGETQYF. DNA of the CDR3: TGTGCCAGCAGCTTAGCGTGGACTAGCGGGGAGACCCAGTACTTC. The chain employs TRBV11-2 and TRBJ2-5, with 11 positions matching TRBD2. Germline V gives CDR1 SGHAT, CDR2 FQNNGV. The length of the CDR3 is 15 residues. The ends lost 1 base at V and 5 bases at J; junction bases unmatched: 3.